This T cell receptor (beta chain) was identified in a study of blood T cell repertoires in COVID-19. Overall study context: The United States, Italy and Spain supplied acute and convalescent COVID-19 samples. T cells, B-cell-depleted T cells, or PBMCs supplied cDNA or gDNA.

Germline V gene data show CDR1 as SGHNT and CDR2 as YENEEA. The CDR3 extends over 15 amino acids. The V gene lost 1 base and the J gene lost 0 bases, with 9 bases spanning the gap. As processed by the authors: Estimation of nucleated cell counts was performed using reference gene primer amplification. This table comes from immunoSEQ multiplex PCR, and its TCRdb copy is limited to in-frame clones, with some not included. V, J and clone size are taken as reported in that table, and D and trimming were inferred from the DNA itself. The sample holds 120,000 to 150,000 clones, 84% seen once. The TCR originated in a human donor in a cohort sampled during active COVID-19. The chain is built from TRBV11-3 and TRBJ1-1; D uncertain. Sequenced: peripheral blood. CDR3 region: CASSLGRGMNTEAFF. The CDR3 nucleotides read TGTGCCAGCAGCTTAGGGCGGGGAATGAACACTGAAGCTTTCTTT.